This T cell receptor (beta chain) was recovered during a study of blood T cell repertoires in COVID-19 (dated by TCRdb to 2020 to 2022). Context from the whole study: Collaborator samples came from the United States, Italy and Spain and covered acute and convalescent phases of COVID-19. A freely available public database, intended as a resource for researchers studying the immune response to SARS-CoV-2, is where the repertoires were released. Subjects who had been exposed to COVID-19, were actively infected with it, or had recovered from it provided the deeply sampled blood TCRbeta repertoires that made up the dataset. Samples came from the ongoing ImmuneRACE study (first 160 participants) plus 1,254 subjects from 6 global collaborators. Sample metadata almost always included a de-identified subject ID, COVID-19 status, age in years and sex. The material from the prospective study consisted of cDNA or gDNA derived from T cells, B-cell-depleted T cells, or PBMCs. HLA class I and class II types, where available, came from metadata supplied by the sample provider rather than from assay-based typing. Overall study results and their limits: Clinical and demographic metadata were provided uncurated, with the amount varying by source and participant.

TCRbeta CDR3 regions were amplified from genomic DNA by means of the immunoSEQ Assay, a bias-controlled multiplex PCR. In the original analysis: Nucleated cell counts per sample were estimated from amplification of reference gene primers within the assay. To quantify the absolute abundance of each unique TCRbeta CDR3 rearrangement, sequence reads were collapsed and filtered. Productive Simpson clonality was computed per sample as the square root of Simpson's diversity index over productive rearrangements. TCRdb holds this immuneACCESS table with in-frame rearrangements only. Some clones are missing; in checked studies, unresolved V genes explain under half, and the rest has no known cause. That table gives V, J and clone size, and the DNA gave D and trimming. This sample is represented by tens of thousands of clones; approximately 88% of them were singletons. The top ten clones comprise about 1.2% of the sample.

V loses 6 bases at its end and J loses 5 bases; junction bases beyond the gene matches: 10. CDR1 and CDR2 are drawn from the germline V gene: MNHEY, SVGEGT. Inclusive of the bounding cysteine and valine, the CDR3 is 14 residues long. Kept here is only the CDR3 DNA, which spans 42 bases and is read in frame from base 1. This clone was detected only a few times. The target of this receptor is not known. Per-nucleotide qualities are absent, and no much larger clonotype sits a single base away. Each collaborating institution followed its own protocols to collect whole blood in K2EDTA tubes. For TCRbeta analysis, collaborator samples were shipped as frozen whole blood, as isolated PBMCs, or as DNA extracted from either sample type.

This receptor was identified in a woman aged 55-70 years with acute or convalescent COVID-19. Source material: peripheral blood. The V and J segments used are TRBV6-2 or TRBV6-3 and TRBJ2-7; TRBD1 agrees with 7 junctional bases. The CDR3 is CASSPVQGPHEQYV. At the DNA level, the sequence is TGTGCCAGCAGCCCCGTACAGGGGCCCCACGAGCAGTACGTC.